This record looks at one T cell receptor (beta chain) sequence and its context. Its specificity is unknown. With V trimmed by 6 bases and J by 0 bases, 4 bases remained unmatched. This CDR3 region has 15 residues. The data originate from a study of blood T cells in healthy people across ages. Points from the study as a whole: Strong correlation existed between TCR beta diversity and naive T cell percentage. Any conclusive comparison of naive versus antigen-experienced cells was prevented by using unsorted PBMCs. Significant beta diversity loss was already apparent by age approximately 38, declining roughly linearly.

Drawing of peripheral blood yielded ten milliliters from each donor. A second 7 to 11 cycle PCR used barcoded and J-beta primers. TCRdb re-called the 5' RACE reads through MiXCR, storing one row per CDR3 protein. The table has fewer than 2,000,000 distinct CDR3 sequences, about two fifths seen once. The chain uses TRBV12-3 or TRBV12-4 and TRBJ2-2; 7 positions match TRBD2. Specimen: blood. The sequence was collected from a human donor in good health. The CDR3 nucleotides read TGTGCCAGCAGCACCAGCGGGGCGAACACCGGGGAGCTGTTTTTT. Amino acids: CASSTSGANTGELFF.